The rows below give T cell receptor beta chains drawn from one sample of a study of memory CD4+ T cells and cytomegalovirus serostatus. TCRdb keeps only in-frame clones here, not all; method: immunoSEQ multiplex PCR. This table has 25,000 to 35,000 clones, around 76% appearing once. Specimen: memory CD4+ T cells from blood. The receptors come from an adult in good health and CMV-seronegative. Some clones in this sample may be carry-over from other donors' samples. Both conserved end residues are trimmed from each CDR3. D genes are given only for firm matches. Size is stated for part of the rows, as once, few or many counts, or as a class when the clone is expanded.

clone size,D gene,J gene,CDR3 length,V gene,CDR3 protein
.,.,TRBJ1-2,13,TRBV28,ASRGRGTANYGYT
.,.,TRBJ2-3,10,TRBV12-5,ASRGFTDTQY
.,.,TRBJ1-2,12,TRBV2,ASSGGETAYGYT
.,.,TRBJ1-5,12,TRBV13,ASSLSYRNQPQH
.,.,TRBJ1-2,14,TRBV7-2,ASSLGPYPRAYGYT
.,TRBD2,TRBJ2-3,15,TRBV27,ASSIRRETVSTDTQY
once,.,TRBJ2-7,10,TRBV7-2,ASSLPTGQQY
.,TRBD1,TRBJ1-4,10,TRBV2,ASSERQGLLF
.,.,TRBJ2-5,12,TRBV11-2,ASSLGEGAETQY
.,.,TRBJ2-2,14,TRBV19,ASSKGRVGNTGELF
.,.,TRBJ1-5,12,TRBV6-1,ASSGRTANQPQH
.,.,TRBJ2-7,12,TRBV5-1,ASSPGGRAYEQY
.,TRBD1,TRBJ1-1,13,TRBV9,ASSVDWTGGTEAF
.,.,TRBJ1-1,11,TRBV10-1,ASSTGLGTEAF
few,.,TRBJ2-7,10,TRBV6-5,ASSESSYEQY
.,.,TRBJ2-1,12,TRBV10-3,ATRADFVGSEQF
.,TRBD1,TRBJ1-6,13,TRBV5-8,ASSFRDRGNSPLH
.,.,TRBJ2-4,11,TRBV18,ASSEQPQNIQY
.,TRBD1,TRBJ1-2,14,TRBV7-8,ASSLGTGGHGYGYT
.,.,TRBJ2-1,12,TRBV5-1,ASSLDRGGSEQF
once,.,TRBJ2-5,12,TRBV11-3,ASSWSSGKETQY
.,TRBD1,TRBJ1-4,12,TRBV28,ASSPTGPNEKLF
.,.,TRBJ2-2,13,TRBV27,ASSLLGGRTGELF
few,.,TRBJ2-4,9,TRBV10-3,ATSHENIQY
few,.,TRBJ1-5,11,TRBV30,AFSGDSNQPQH
.,.,TRBJ2-7,12,TRBV18,ASSPGGTSYEQY
.,TRBD1,TRBJ2-3,16,TRBV28,ASSSIVGQGANTDTQY
.,.,TRBJ2-2,14,TRBV7-2,ASSLAGGWNTGELF
.,TRBD1,TRBJ1-1,11,TRBV29-1,SGKTGGNTEAF
.,.,TRBJ2-4,13,TRBV6-1,ASSPQALAKNIQY
once,TRBD2,TRBJ2-7,11,TRBV7-6,ASSIGGLYEQY
.,.,TRBJ2-1,10,TRBV10-3,AIKDSHNEQF
.,TRBD2,TRBJ2-3,14,TRBV5-1,ASTVWGGRSTDTQY
.,TRBD2,TRBJ2-6,16,TRBV10-3,AISAAGGDFSGANVLT
.,.,TRBJ1-2,13,TRBV7-8,ASSLVGQTNYGYT
.,.,TRBJ1-2,13,TRBV19,ASSIWGRYDYGYT
.,TRBD1,TRBJ1-6,13,TRBV28,ASRGGTAYNSPLH
.,.,TRBJ2-5,12,TRBV5-4,ASSLGTAKETQY
.,.,TRBJ1-2,14,TRBV5-6,ASSLEGPGGARGYT
.,.,TRBJ2-3,13,TRBV19,ASSSFDKATDTQY
.,.,TRBJ2-2,12,TRBV7-2,ASSFLADTGELF
.,TRBD1,TRBJ1-5,13,TRBV19,ASSRGLDRSGPQH
.,TRBD2,TRBJ2-5,14,TRBV7-2,ASSLGERGGWETQY
few,TRBD1,TRBJ1-1,14,TRBV7-9,ASSSSLDRVVTEAF
.,.,TRBJ1-2,10,TRBV7-6,ASSGDNYGYT
.,.,TRBJ1-6,11,TRBV7-3,ASSLLRRSPLH
few,.,TRBJ1-5,13,TRBV30,AWSVRRASNQPQH
few,.,TRBJ1-5,14,TRBV13,ASSFRGWRDNQPQH
few,.,TRBJ1-1,12,TRBV10-3,AISPSGTLSVAF
.,TRBD1,TRBJ1-1,11,TRBV28,ASSVGQGVQAF
.,.,TRBJ1-2,11,TRBV29-1,SVGTGTINGYT
.,TRBD1,TRBJ1-4,13,TRBV30,AWSPRDSSNEKLF